These 20 T cell receptor beta chains were all obtained from the same sample, sequenced in a study of molecular identifiers for immune sequencing clone quantification. TCRdb used MiXCR to reprocess the PCR reads, holding one entry per CDR3 protein. The sample has approximately 550,000 distinct CDR3 sequences, 20% to 25% seen once; the top ten hold more than 0.8%. Material: naive CD8+ T cells from blood, with Jurkat cell RNA spiked in. Subset noted: FACS-sorted CD8+CD4-CCR7+CD45RA+ naive T cells. Source of these receptors: a human donor in good health. Some libraries in this study had Jurkat cell RNA spiked in.

This clonotype came up a few times. This chain connects TRBV9 to TRBJ2-7, with TRBD1 identical over 7 bases. The CDR3 loop spans 15 amino acids. The V gene's germline CDR1 is SGDLS and CDR2 YYNGEE. J was trimmed by 3 bases and V by 3 bases; bases with no gene match: 9. In DNA, the CDR3 is TGTGCCAGCAGCGGGAAGGACAGGAGTTTCTACGAGCAGTACTTC. This gives the protein CASSGKDRSFYEQYF.

Only a few counts were recorded for this clonotype. The V and J genes are TRBV10-1 and TRBJ2-3; D might be TRBD1 or TRBD2, each matching 6 bases. With 1 base removed from V and 11 bases from J, the gap between germline ends came to 19 bases. The germline V gene has CDR1 WNHNN and CDR2 SYGVQD (reference sequence). This CDR3 has 15 residues. CDR3 residues: CASSEYRDTGALQYF. The CDR3 nucleotides read TGCGCCAGCAGTGAGTACCGGGACACGGGGGCGTTGCAGTATTTT.

This clonotype was seen a handful of times. DNA of the CDR3: TGTGCCAGCAGTTTATCGGGCGGGTTGTACGAGCAGTACTTC. It encodes CASSLSGGLYEQYF. The chain employs TRBV27 and TRBJ2-7, with D perhaps TRBD2 (5 bases). The ends were cut back, 0 bases at V and 4 bases at J, with 10 bases in the middle. Per the germline V gene, CDR1 is MNHEY and CDR2 is SMNVEV (reference sequence). This CDR3 is 14 amino acids long.

Comments on this clonotype: This could be a read error, since a much larger clone is one nucleotide away. The CDR3 loop is CAGSLYSLGQVNYGYTF. CDR3 DNA sequence: TGTGCCGGCAGTTTATACTCGCTGGGACAGGTTAACTATGGCTACACCTTC. The V call is TRBV28, the J call TRBJ1-2, with 8 bases identical to TRBD1. The germline gives CDR1 MDHEN, CDR2 SYDVKM. The CDR3 loop spans 17 amino acids.

About this clonotype itself: The junction departs from the called germline gene at one end, perhaps through a read error. The chain links TRBV19 to TRBJ2-3, with D possibly TRBD2 on 5 matching bases. Germline CDR1 and CDR2: LNHDA and SQIVND (reference sequence). The CDR3 is made up of 15 amino acids. CDR3: CAGSAWTASTDTQYF. The CDR3, as DNA: TGTGCCGGTAGTGCTTGGACTGCTAGCACAGATACGCAGTATTTT.

Remarks on this clonotype: The junction departs from germline at one end; a sequencing error may be responsible. The chain couples TRBV3-1 to TRBJ2-7; weak D call: TRBD1 (5 bases). CDR3 length equals 14 residues. The V gene's germline CDR1 is LGHDT and CDR2 YNNKEL (reference sequence). The CDR3 DNA follows: TGTGCCAGCAGCCCCGGCAGGGCCTCCTACGGGCAGTACTTC. Protein product: CASSPGRASYGQYF.

This clonotype occurred a few times. CDR3: CASRPWTSGSYNEQFF. The CDR3 DNA is TGTGCCAGCAGACCCTGGACTAGCGGGAGCTACAATGAGCAGTTCTTC. The chain carries TRBV28 and TRBJ2-1; 13 bases align to TRBD2. This CDR3 comprises 16 residues. After removal of 6 bases from V and 3 bases from J, the junction contained 5 bases not matched to a gene. Germline CDR1 reads MDHEN; CDR2 reads SYDVKM.

The table lists this clonotype with many counts. The rearrangement links TRBV10-2 to TRBJ2-7; maybe TRBD2 (5 bases). Per germline, CDR1 WSHSY and CDR2 SAAADI. Between the trimmed V and J ends, which lost 5 bases and 5 bases, there was a span of 10 bases. This CDR3 is built from 12 residues. CDR3 sequence reads: CASSWAGDEQYF. CDR3 nucleotide sequence: TGCGCCAGCAGTTGGGCCGGGGACGAGCAGTACTTC.

This clonotype was found many times. The chain employs TRBV27 and TRBJ1-1; the D gene is possibly TRBD1 (5 bases). The ends were cut back, 5 bases at V and 6 bases at J, with 16 bases in the middle. Germline CDR1 and CDR2: MNHEY and SMNVEV (reference sequence). The CDR3 contains 14 residues. Here the CDR3 DNA reads TGTGCCAGCAGTACTAGCGGGGGATGGGCTGAAGCTTTCTTT. Protein sequence: CASSTSGGWAEAFF.

Turning to this clonotype: A clone one base away is much larger, so this may be a read error. The chain joins TRBV4-2 to TRBJ2-1, with 8 bases lining up with TRBD2. CDR3 length: 13 amino acids. From germline, CDR1 is LGHNA and CDR2 YNFKEQ. CDR3 in amino acids: CASSQETAGEQSF. For the CDR3, the DNA is TGTGCCAGCAGCCAAGAGACAGCGGGAGAGCAGTCCTTC.

Points on this clonotype: Compared with germline, one end of the junction differs, possibly owing to a read error. The chain is built from TRBV5-4 and TRBJ2-7, with D tentatively TRBD1 (6 bases). The CDR3 is 13 amino acids. Germline V CDR1 and CDR2: SGHNT, YYREEE (reference sequence). The CDR3 nucleotides read TGTGCCAGCAGCTTCGGACAGAGCTACGAGCAGCACTTC. This gives the protein CASSFGQSYEQHF.

This clonotype was detected ten times or more. The chain employs TRBV14 and TRBJ1-2; no clear D. V was cut by 2 bases and J by 4 bases, with 2 bases left in between. Germline CDR1 SGHDN, CDR2 FVKESK. The CDR3 has 11 residues. In nucleotides, the CDR3 is TGTGCCAGCAGCCAAACCTATGGCTACACCTTC. Its protein is CASSQTYGYTF.

This clonotype has more than one count but fewer than ten. The rearrangement joins TRBV2 to TRBJ1-2, with TRBD1 identical over 8 bases. Trimming removed 7 bases from V and 5 bases from J; junction bases left unmatched: 27. The length of the CDR3 is 20 residues. Germline V lookup: CDR1 SNHLY, CDR2 FYNNEI. Written as DNA, the CDR3 is TGTGCCAGCACCGGACACCGAGCAGGGGGCGCAGACATGGGGATATATGGCTACACCTTC. Its translation is CASTGHRAGGADMGIYGYTF.

The chain employs TRBV27 and TRBJ2-7; TRBD2 agrees at 14 bases. The V gene end was trimmed by 6 bases and the J gene end by 5 bases; junction bases not matched to a gene: 15. In germline, CDR1 is MNHEY, CDR2 SMNVEV (reference sequence). The CDR3 totals 18 residues. CDR3 nucleotides: TGTGCCAGCAGCATCGGGACTAGCGGGAGCTGGGGATCTGACGAGCAGTACTTC. As protein: CASSIGTSGSWGSDEQYF.

This clonotype was picked up many times. The V gene is TRBV4-1, the J gene TRBJ2-1; TRBD2 is a possible D gene (7 bases). Germline V gene sequence: CDR1 MGHRA, CDR2 YSYEKL. The CDR3 length is 15 residues. Trimming stripped 1 base from V and 8 bases from J, with 15 bases between. The CDR3 coding sequence is TGCGCCAGCAGCCAAGTCTCCAGGGAGGGGGATGAGCAGTTCTTC. Translation: CASSQVSREGDEQFF.

The genes are TRBV12-3 or TRBV12-4 and TRBJ2-5; 9 bases agree with TRBD2. V lost 3 bases to trimming and J lost 1 base; unmatched junction nucleotides: 6. The CDR3 is 16 residues long. CDR3 DNA: TGTGCCAGCAGTTTGGTGGCTAGCGGGATCCAAGAGACCCAGTACTTC. It yields the protein CASSLVASGIQETQYF.

The chain links TRBV5-3 to TRBJ2-3; a possible D gene is TRBD2 (6 bases). TRBV5-3 is recorded as an ORF, its role being uncertain. Trimming shortened V by 8 bases and J by 3 bases, and 19 bases separated the two germline ends. The CDR3 spans 15 residues. The CDR3 nucleotides read TGTGCCAGCGGCTTGGAGCTTCGGGGGACAGATACGCAGTATTTT. It translates to CASGLELRGTDTQYF.

There are many counts of this clonotype. The chain joins TRBV20-1 to TRBJ2-7; D may be TRBD2 (5 bases). V was cut by 1 base and J by 5 bases, with 15 bases left in between. Germline CDR1 is DFQATT and CDR2 is SNEGSKA (reference sequence). CDR3 length equals 14 residues. The CDR3 sequence is CSARGGFPPDEQYF. The CDR3, as DNA: TGCAGTGCTAGAGGAGGGTTTCCCCCCGACGAGCAGTACTTC.

In the case of this clonotype: A much larger clone is a single base away; this may be a read error. J is TRBJ1-6 and V is TRBV28, with a tentative D call TRBD1 (6 bases). Germline V CDR1 and CDR2: MDHEN, SYDVKM. The CDR3 has 13 residues. CDR3: CASSSGGNSPHHF. As DNA, the CDR3 is TGTGCCAGCAGTTCCGGGGGCAATTCACCCCACCACTTT.

About this clonotype: A much bigger clone sits one base away, suggesting this may be a read error. This chain uses TRBV7-9 with TRBJ2-5; 9 bases line up with TRBD2. V lost 4 bases and J lost 4; bases outside the gene matches: 22. CDR1 SEHNR and CDR2 FQNEAQ come from the germline V gene (reference sequence). CDR3 length: 20 amino acids. The CDR3 here is CASSSQTASGNEPIPETQYF. The CDR3, as DNA: TGTGCCAGCAGCTCCCAGACGGCTAGCGGGAACGAACCGATCCCAGAGACCCAGTACTTC.